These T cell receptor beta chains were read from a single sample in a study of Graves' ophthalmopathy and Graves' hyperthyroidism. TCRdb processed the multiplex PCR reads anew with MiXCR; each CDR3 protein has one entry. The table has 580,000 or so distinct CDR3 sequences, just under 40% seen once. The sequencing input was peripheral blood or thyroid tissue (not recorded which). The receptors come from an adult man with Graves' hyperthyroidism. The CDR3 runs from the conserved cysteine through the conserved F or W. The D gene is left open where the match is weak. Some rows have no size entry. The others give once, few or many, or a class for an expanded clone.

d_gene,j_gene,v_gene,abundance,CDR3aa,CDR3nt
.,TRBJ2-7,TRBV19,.,CASSIGSLLGEQYF,TGTGCCAGTAGTATCGGATCACTCCTGGGGGAGCAGTACTTC
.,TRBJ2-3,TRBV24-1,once,CATSDPGFVTDTQYF,TGTGCCACCAGTGATCCAGGATTCGTCACAGATACGCAGTATTTT
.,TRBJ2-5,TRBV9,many,CASSAPGGRETQYF,TGTGCCAGCAGCGCGCCCGGAGGGCGGGAGACCCAGTACTTC
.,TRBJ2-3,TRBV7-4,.,CASRRRDTQYF,TGTGCCAGCAGGCGGAGAGATACGCAGTATTTT
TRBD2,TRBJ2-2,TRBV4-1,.,CASSPRTSLIAGELFF,TGCGCCAGCAGCCCCCGGACTAGTCTTATTGCCGGGGAGCTGTTTTTT
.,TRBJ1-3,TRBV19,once,CASSIARGAGNTIYF,TGTGCCAGTAGTATTGCCAGGGGAGCGGGAAACACCATATATTTT
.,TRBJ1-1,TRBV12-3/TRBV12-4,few,CASSTPGQNTEAFF,TGTGCCAGCAGTACCCCGGGACAGAACACTGAAGCTTTCTTT
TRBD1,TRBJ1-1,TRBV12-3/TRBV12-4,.,CASSETGGSEAFF,TGTGCCAGCAGCGAAACAGGGGGCTCTGAAGCTTTCTTT
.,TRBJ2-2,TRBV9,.,CASARENTGELFF,TGTGCCAGCGCACGGGAGAACACCGGGGAGCTGTTTTTT
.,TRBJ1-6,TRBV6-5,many,CASTFSPGHALNSPLHF,TGTGCCAGCACCTTTTCGCCGGGACACGCGTTGAATTCACCCCTCCACTTT
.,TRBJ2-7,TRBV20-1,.,CSAWDVGAVGQYF,TGCAGTGCTTGGGACGTGGGGGCCGTCGGGCAGTACTTC
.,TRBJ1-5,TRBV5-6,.,CASSLGLAGGSNQPQHF,TGTGCCAGCAGCTTGGGACTAGCGGGGGGTAGCAATCAGCCCCAGCATTTT
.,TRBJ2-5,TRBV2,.,CASSYSRGQETQYF,TGTGCCAGCAGTTACTCGAGGGGCCAAGAGACCCAGTACTTC
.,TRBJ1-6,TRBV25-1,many,CASSSVSGGPLHF,TGTGCCAGCAGTTCAGTCTCCGGCGGACCCCTCCACTTT
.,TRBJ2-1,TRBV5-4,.,CASSPPRGDEQFF,TGTGCCAGCAGCCCGCCCAGAGGTGATGAGCAGTTCTTC
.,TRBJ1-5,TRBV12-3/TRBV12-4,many,CASSLAPTVNQPQHF,TGTGCCAGCAGTTTAGCGCCGACAGTTAATCAGCCCCAGCATTTT
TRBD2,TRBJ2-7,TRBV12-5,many,CASGLVGFSGYEQYF,TGTGCTAGTGGTTTGGTAGGCTTTAGCGGGTACGAGCAGTACTTC
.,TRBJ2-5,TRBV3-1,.,CASNGGGDQAAQYF,TGTGCCAGCAACGGCGGTGGGGACCAAGCGGCCCAGTACTTC
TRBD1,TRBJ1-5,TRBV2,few,CASSHPQGGANQPQHF,TGTGCCAGCAGTCACCCCCAGGGGGGAGCCAATCAGCCCCAGCATTTT
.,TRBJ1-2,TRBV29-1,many,CSVLQPVDGYTF,TGCAGCGTTCTGCAACCCGTGGATGGCTACACCTTC
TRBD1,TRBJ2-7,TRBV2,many,CASNTDRARVEQYF,TGTGCCAGCAATACCGACAGGGCAAGGGTCGAGCAGTACTTC
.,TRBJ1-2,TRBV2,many,CASSPLGYTF,TGTGCCAGCAGTCCGCTTGGCTACACCTTC
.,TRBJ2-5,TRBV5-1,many,CASRAERETQYF,TGCGCCAGCAGAGCGGAACGGGAGACCCAGTACTTC
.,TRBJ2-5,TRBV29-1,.,CSLAGRKTPRDIQETQYF,TGCAGCTTAGCTGGGAGGAAGACACCCAGGGATATACAAGAGACCCAGTACTTC
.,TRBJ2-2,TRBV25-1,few,CASRDQGTGELFF,TGTGCCAGCAGGGACCAGGGCACCGGGGAGCTGTTTTTT
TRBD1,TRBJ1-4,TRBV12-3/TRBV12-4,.,CASRSKGAEKLFF,TGTGCCAGCAGGTCAAAGGGGGCGGAAAAACTGTTTTTT
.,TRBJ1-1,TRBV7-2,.,CASSRGRFMNTEAFF,TGTGCCAGCAGCCGGGGACGGTTTATGAACACTGAAGCTTTCTTT
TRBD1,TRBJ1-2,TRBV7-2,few,CASSLVQGAEYGYTF,TGTGCCAGCAGCTTAGTACAGGGGGCCGAATATGGCTACACCTTC
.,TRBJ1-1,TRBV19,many,CASSGALIGTEAFF,TGTGCCAGTAGTGGAGCCCTAATCGGCACTGAAGCTTTCTTT
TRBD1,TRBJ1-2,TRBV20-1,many,CSASIAGRQGAGYTF,TGCAGTGCTAGCATAGCCGGTAGACAGGGCGCTGGCTACACCTTC
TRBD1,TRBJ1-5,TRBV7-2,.,CASSSLAGQGAWSNQPQHF,TGTGCCAGCAGCTCATTAGCGGGACAGGGGGCTTGGAGTAATCAGCCCCAGCATTTT
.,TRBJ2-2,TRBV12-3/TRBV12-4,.,CASSSRHNTGELVF,TGTGCCAGCAGTTCGAGACACAACACCGGGGAGCTGGTTTTT
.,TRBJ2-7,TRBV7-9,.,CASSIYLCSVDLGTGGSYEQYF,.
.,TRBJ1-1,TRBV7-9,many,CASSRTGSEAFF,TGTGCCAGCAGCCGAACGGGGTCTGAAGCTTTCTTT
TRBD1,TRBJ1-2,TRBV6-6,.,CASSIRPGTGGFNYGYTF,TGTGCCAGCAGCATCCGTCCCGGGACAGGAGGCTTCAACTATGGCTACACCTTC
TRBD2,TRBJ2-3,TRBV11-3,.,CASSSTGLAGGIMADTQYF,TGTGCCAGCAGCTCCACAGGACTAGCGGGAGGGATTATGGCAGATACGCAGTATTTT
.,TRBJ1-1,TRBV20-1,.,CSETATEAFF,TGCAGTGAAACAGCCACTGAAGCTTTCTTT
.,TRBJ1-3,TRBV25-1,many,CASSEPAAGNTIYF,TGTGCCAGCAGTGAACCTGCGGCTGGAAACACCATATATTTT
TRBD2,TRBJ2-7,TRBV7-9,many,CASSITSGPQYF,TGTGCCAGCAGCATTACTAGCGGGCCCCAGTACTTC
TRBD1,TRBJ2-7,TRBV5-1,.,CASSTGQGIYEQYF,TGCGCCAGCAGCACCGGACAGGGAATCTACGAGCAGTACTTC
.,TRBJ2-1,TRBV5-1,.,CASSMTGYNEQFF,TGCGCCAGCAGCATGACAGGCTACAATGAGCAGTTCTTC
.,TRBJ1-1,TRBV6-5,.,CASSLARRAGTEAFF,TGTGCCAGCAGCCTAGCCCGAAGGGCGGGAACTGAAGCTTTCTTT
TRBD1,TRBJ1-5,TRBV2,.,CASSLSGTEGQPQHF,TGTGCCAGCAGCCTATCCGGGACAGAAGGGCAGCCCCAGCATTTT
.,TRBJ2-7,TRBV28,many,CASSLTAHEQYF,TGTGCCAGCAGTTTAACAGCACACGAGCAGTACTTC
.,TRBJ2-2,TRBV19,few,CASSISGYTGELFF,TGTGCCAGTAGTATCTCAGGGTACACCGGGGAGCTGTTTTTT
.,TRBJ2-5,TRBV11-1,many,CASSLAFPGWRETQYF,TGTGCCAGCAGCTTAGCGTTCCCGGGGTGGCGGGAGACCCAGTACTTC
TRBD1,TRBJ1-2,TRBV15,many,CATSRDRDRGRTLNYGYTF,TGTGCCACCAGCAGAGATAGGGACAGGGGGCGAACCCTTAACTATGGCTACACCTTC
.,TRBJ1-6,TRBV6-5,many,CASKWRGSGPLHF,TGTGCCAGCAAATGGAGGGGGAGTGGACCCCTCCACTTT
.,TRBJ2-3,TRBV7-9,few,CASSLLGDTQYF,TGTGCCAGCAGCTTACTCGGGGATACGCAGTATTTT